A single TCR beta chain is shown here with its context. Its specificity is not known. The data originate from a study of cytomegalovirus exposure and HLA in healthy donors. General observations from the study: A link between a missense DCLRE1C variant and TCR beta V- and J-gene trimming emerged from a later analysis.

CDR1 and CDR2 from the germline V gene are MGHDK and SYGVNS. Trimming pared 1 base from V and 4 bases from J, leaving 17 bases between. The CDR3 totals 17 residues. The PCR contained 60 Vbeta and 13 Jbeta primers. Produced via immunoSEQ multiplex PCR; TCRdb's table is partial and in-frame only. Of fewer than 150,000 clones listed, about 82% are singletons. The chain is built from TRBV25-1 and TRBJ2-1, with D tentatively TRBD2 (5 bases). Sequenced input: PBMCs. The sequence derives from a young man in good health and CMV-seronegative. The CDR3 sequence: CASSESRSASLYNEQFF. CDR3 sequence (DNA): TGTGCCAGCAGTGAATCTAGGTCGGCTAGCTTATACAATGAGCAGTTCTTC.